Listed below are T cell receptor beta chains from one sample, sequenced in a study of graft-versus-host responses after intestinal transplantation. The protocol was immunoSEQ multiplex PCR, while the TCRdb copy is restricted to in-frame clones and leaves out a portion. The table has tens of thousands of clones, 90% seen once. Their recognized antigens are unknown. The specimen comprised unstimulated CD8+ T cells sorted from spleen or lymph node cells, sampled before intestinal transplant. These receptors were taken from a human donor who received an intestinal transplant. CDR3s include the opening cysteine and the closing phenylalanine or tryptophan. D genes are given only for firm matches. Expanded clones are given a class, and other clones once, few, many or no size at all.

abundance: -
d_gene: -
v_gene: TRBV29-1
j_gene: TRBJ2-7
CDR3nt: TGCAGCGTTGAGGGGCCCTACGAGCAGTACTTC
CDR3aa: CSVEGPYEQYF

abundance: -
d_gene: -
v_gene: TRBV11-2
j_gene: TRBJ1-2
CDR3nt: TGTGCCAGCACTGGTGGGGGACTCTATGGCTACACCTTC
CDR3aa: CASTGGGLYGYTF

abundance: -
d_gene: -
v_gene: TRBV5-8
j_gene: TRBJ1-4
CDR3nt: TGTGCCAGCAGCCCACGGACAGCAACTAATGAAAAACTGTTTTTT
CDR3aa: CASSPRTATNEKLFF

abundance: once
d_gene: TRBD2
v_gene: TRBV9
j_gene: TRBJ2-7
CDR3nt: TGTGCCAGCAGCCCCCGACTAGCGGAAATCTACGAGCAGTACTTC
CDR3aa: CASSPRLAEIYEQYF

abundance: once
d_gene: TRBD1
v_gene: TRBV18
j_gene: TRBJ2-3
CDR3nt: TGTGCCAGCTCGCGGACAGGGGGCGCGACAGATACGCAGTATTTT
CDR3aa: CASSRTGGATDTQYF

abundance: -
d_gene: TRBD1
v_gene: TRBV7-8
j_gene: TRBJ1-1
CDR3nt: TGTGCCAGCGACACGGGACAGGGGTACACTGAAGCTTTCTTT
CDR3aa: CASDTGQGYTEAFF

abundance: -
d_gene: TRBD1
v_gene: TRBV9
j_gene: TRBJ1-4
CDR3nt: TGTGCCAGCAGCGATGGGACAGATGAAAAACTGTTTTTT
CDR3aa: CASSDGTDEKLFF

abundance: -
d_gene: TRBD1
v_gene: TRBV5-6
j_gene: TRBJ1-1
CDR3nt: TGTGCCAGCAGCTGGGGACAGGGCCAAGCTTTCTTT
CDR3aa: CASSWGQGQAFF

abundance: -
d_gene: TRBD2
v_gene: TRBV27
j_gene: TRBJ2-5
CDR3nt: TGTGCCAGCAGTGCGGGACTAGCTCAAGAGACCCAGTACTTC
CDR3aa: CASSAGLAQETQYF

abundance: -
d_gene: -
v_gene: TRBV13
j_gene: TRBJ2-1
CDR3nt: TGTGCCAGCCGCCTGCAGGGTACCGATGAGCAGTTCTTC
CDR3aa: CASRLQGTDEQFF

abundance: -
d_gene: -
v_gene: TRBV29-1
j_gene: TRBJ1-2
CDR3nt: TGCAGCGTTCCGGTCCCGTATGGCTACACCTTC
CDR3aa: CSVPVPYGYTF

abundance: -
d_gene: TRBD1
v_gene: TRBV7-6
j_gene: TRBJ1-1
CDR3nt: TGTGCCAGCAGTCGCAGACAGGGCGGCGCAGGGGGAGCTTTCTTT
CDR3aa: CASSRRQGGAGGAFF

abundance: -
d_gene: TRBD1
v_gene: TRBV6-5
j_gene: TRBJ2-2
CDR3nt: TGTGCCAGCAGGCGGACAGGCGGGACCGGGGAGCTGTTTTTT
CDR3aa: CASRRTGGTGELFF

abundance: -
d_gene: TRBD1
v_gene: TRBV9
j_gene: TRBJ2-7
CDR3nt: TGTGCCAGCAGCGTAGGGTCAGGGGGTGCCTACGAGCAGTACTTC
CDR3aa: CASSVGSGGAYEQYF

abundance: -
d_gene: TRBD1
v_gene: TRBV7-8
j_gene: TRBJ2-2
CDR3nt: TGTGCCAGCAGTACAGGGGCGAACACCGGGGAGCTGTTTTTT
CDR3aa: CASSTGANTGELFF

abundance: -
d_gene: TRBD1
v_gene: TRBV7-3
j_gene: TRBJ1-2
CDR3nt: TGTGCCAGCAGCCCGATAGACAGGGATGACTATGGCTACACCTTC
CDR3aa: CASSPIDRDDYGYTF

abundance: -
d_gene: -
v_gene: TRBV4-1
j_gene: TRBJ1-1
CDR3nt: TGCGCCAGCAGCCACCCGACCTCAAGAGAGGGTGAAGCTTTCTTT
CDR3aa: CASSHPTSREGEAFF

abundance: -
d_gene: -
v_gene: TRBV15
j_gene: TRBJ1-5
CDR3nt: TGTGCCACCGAACAGGGTAGCAATCAGCCCCAGCATTTT
CDR3aa: CATEQGSNQPQHF

abundance: -
d_gene: -
v_gene: TRBV27
j_gene: TRBJ1-2
CDR3nt: TGTGCCAGCAGTATTACGGGGGGCCGGGGCTATGGCTACACCTTC
CDR3aa: CASSITGGRGYGYTF

abundance: -
d_gene: -
v_gene: TRBV19
j_gene: TRBJ1-2
CDR3nt: TGTGCCAGTAGTATCGGACAGACCCTCTCCTATGGCTACACCTTC
CDR3aa: CASSIGQTLSYGYTF

abundance: -
d_gene: -
v_gene: TRBV7-8
j_gene: TRBJ2-3
CDR3nt: TGTGCCAGCAGCTTTCCGAGGAGCGGGTCAAGCACAGATACGCAGTATTTT
CDR3aa: CASSFPRSGSSTDTQYF

abundance: -
d_gene: -
v_gene: TRBV6-5
j_gene: TRBJ1-4
CDR3nt: TGTGCCAGCAGCCAACGACAGGAACTTAATGAAAAACTGTTTTTT
CDR3aa: CASSQRQELNEKLFF

abundance: -
d_gene: TRBD2
v_gene: TRBV13
j_gene: TRBJ2-1
CDR3nt: TGTGCCAGCAGCCCACCAACTAGCGAGGGCTACAATGAGCAGTTCTTC
CDR3aa: CASSPPTSEGYNEQFF

abundance: -
d_gene: -
v_gene: TRBV7-3
j_gene: TRBJ2-3
CDR3nt: TGTGCCAGCAGTAGTGCCCGGGGGGCGGGCACAGATACGCAGTATTTT
CDR3aa: CASSSARGAGTDTQYF

abundance: -
d_gene: TRBD2
v_gene: TRBV4-2
j_gene: TRBJ2-3
CDR3nt: TGTGCCAGCAGCCAAAGAAGCGGGGGGCCTAGCACAGATACGCAGTATTTT
CDR3aa: CASSQRSGGPSTDTQYF

abundance: -
d_gene: -
v_gene: TRBV2
j_gene: TRBJ2-5
CDR3nt: TGTGCCAGCAGTGAAGACAGGGTAGAGACCCAGTACTTC
CDR3aa: CASSEDRVETQYF

abundance: -
d_gene: TRBD1
v_gene: TRBV2
j_gene: TRBJ1-1
CDR3nt: TGTGCCAGCAAAATCAGGGGGCCTAACGAAGCTTTCTTT
CDR3aa: CASKIRGPNEAFF

abundance: -
d_gene: -
v_gene: TRBV11-3
j_gene: TRBJ1-1
CDR3nt: TGTGCCAGCAGCTTATCACACGGGACTGAAGCTTTCTTT
CDR3aa: CASSLSHGTEAFF

abundance: -
d_gene: -
v_gene: TRBV19
j_gene: TRBJ1-5
CDR3nt: TGTGCCAGTGGCCCCACCCTTCAGCCCCAGCATTTT
CDR3aa: CASGPTLQPQHF